This T cell receptor (beta chain) came from a study of early T cells in non-severe SARS-CoV-2 infection. Study overall: Sequencing input comprised bulk RNA from unsorted whole blood; chain pairing was not available. General study points: Missing private and CD4 specificities, VDJdb matching favored anti-spike CD8 responses.

Per germline, CDR1 MNHEY and CDR2 SMNVEV (reference sequence). The CDR3 contains 12 residues. Individual cDNA molecules were tagged with unique molecular identifiers, the study reported. Each CDR3 protein is one row after TCRdb ran MiXCR on the 5' RACE reads. The sample includes tens of thousands of distinct CDR3 sequences, approximately 15% seen only once; the top ten take 6.5% to 9%. This clonotype was counted ten times or more. What it recognizes is unknown. The junction departs from the called germline gene at one end, perhaps through a read error. The sequence was collected from an adult who was a healthcare worker with PCR-confirmed SARS-CoV-2 infection or an uninfected control (not recorded which). Sequenced input: whole blood. V usage is TRBV27 and J usage is TRBJ2-7; D might be TRBD2 (6 bases). CDR3 loop: CASSPGGGLADF. The DNA for the CDR3 is TGTGCCAGCAGTCCCGGGGGTGGCCTTGCGGACTTC.